This T cell receptor (beta chain) stems from a study of cytotoxic CD8 clonotypes in ibrutinib-treated CLL. The repertoire was sequenced with immunoSEQ multiplex PCR; TCRdb's copy has only in-frame clones and lacks some. Of about 160,000 clones listed, 88% are singletons. The sequenced sample was PBMCs, obtained at disease progression, from a patient treated with ibrutinib. The clonotype was recovered from a human donor with chronic lymphocytic leukemia.

CDR3 loop: CASSQDRGGQQPQHF. In nucleotides, the CDR3 is TGTGCCAGCAGCCAAGATCGTGGGGGGCAGCAGCCCCAGCATTTT. The chain recombines TRBV4-2 with TRBJ1-5; D possibly corresponds to TRBD1 (6 bases). The CDR3 contains 15 residues. CDR1 and CDR2 from the germline V gene are LGHNA and YNFKEQ. V lost 0 bases to trimming and J lost 7 bases, with 13 bases between them.